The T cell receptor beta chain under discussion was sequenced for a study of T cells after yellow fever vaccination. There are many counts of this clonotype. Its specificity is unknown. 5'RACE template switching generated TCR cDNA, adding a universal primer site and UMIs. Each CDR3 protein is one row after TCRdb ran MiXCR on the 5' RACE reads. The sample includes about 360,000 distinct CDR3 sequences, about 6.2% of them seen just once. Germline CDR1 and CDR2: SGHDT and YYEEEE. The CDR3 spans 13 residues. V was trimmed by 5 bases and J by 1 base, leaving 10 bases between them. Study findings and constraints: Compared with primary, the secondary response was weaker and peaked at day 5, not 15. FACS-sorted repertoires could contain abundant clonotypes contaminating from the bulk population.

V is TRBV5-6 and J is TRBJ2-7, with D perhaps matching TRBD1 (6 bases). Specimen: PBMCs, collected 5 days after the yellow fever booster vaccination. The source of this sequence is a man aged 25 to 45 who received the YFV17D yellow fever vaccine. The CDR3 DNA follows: TGTGCCAGCAGAGACAGGTGGTCCTACGAGCAGTACTTC. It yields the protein CASRDRWSYEQYF.